The clone carrying this T cell receptor beta chain was seen just once. The entry originates in a study of blood T cell repertoires in COVID-19. About the research overall: Acute and convalescent COVID-19 samples came from the United States, Italy and Spain. T cells, B-cell-depleted T cells, or PBMCs provided the cDNA or gDNA that served as material.

Clones were sequenced by immunoSEQ multiplex PCR, and TCRdb holds only the in-frame ones, with some missing. The data contain some 140,000 clones, approximately 86% of them seen just once; the ten biggest clones take up approximately 0.6%. Those enrolled in Seattle joined during active infection and were followed longitudinally afterward. The CDR3 is 15 amino acids. Trimming removed 3 bases at V and 9 bases at J, with 20 bases between. Germline assignment: CDR1 MDHEN and CDR2 SYDVKM. The specimen sequenced was peripheral blood. The clonotype was recovered from a man aged 55 to 70 with COVID-19, enrolled during active disease. J is TRBJ1-1 and V is TRBV28; D unresolved. The CDR3, as DNA: TGTGCCAGCAGTTTCCGGACGATGGGGTGGGAGCAAGCTTTCTTT. This codes for CASSFRTMGWEQAFF.